This record covers a single T cell receptor (beta chain). Its antigen is not identified. The entry originates in a study of CD8 T cells in Susac syndrome. The RNA input was about 0.45 to 1 ug, and it was reverse transcribed with random hexamers. TCRdb recomputed calls from the immunoSEQ multiplex PCR reads with MiXCR, one row per CDR3 protein. Of approximately 170,000 distinct CDR3 sequences detected, 93% appear once; the ten largest clones hold 0.13%. This CDR3 has 15 residues. The V end was cut by 3 bases, the J end by 5 bases, with 14 bases between. Germline CDR1 and CDR2: MNHNS and SASEGT. Negative magnetic isolation gave CD8+ and CD4+ cells; FACS enriched CD8+ TEMRA. Points from the study as a whole: The study admitted that it had a relatively small number of individuals in its TCR sequencing and HLA analysis.

The V call is TRBV6-1, the J call TRBJ1-5; D unclear. This clonotype was sampled from a human donor in good health. The sequenced sample was CD4+ T cells from PBMCs. The CDR3 nucleotides read TGTGCCAGCAGTGACCACACACGGGTGGATCAGCCCCAGCATTTT. Protein product: CASSDHTRVDQPQHF.